Detailed here is one T cell receptor (beta chain). This clonotype was detected a few times. The antigen it binds to is not known. No much larger clone exists at a distance of one base, and base qualities are not known. Libraries were prepared through 5' RACE. The sample was run on an Illumina HiSeq 2500. A second PCR of roughly 6 to 11 cycles was performed with a sample-barcoded 5' primer and a J-beta primer mix. A template-switch 5' adaptor carrying 12 random nucleotides introduced a unique molecular identifier onto each TCR beta cDNA molecule. Each sample yielded at least 2.5 million CDR3-containing paired-end reads. All of the RNA was converted into first-strand cDNA using the Mint cDNA synthesis kit, with a TRBC-specific oligonucleotide serving as the primer. Following uracil-DNA glycosylase treatment, all cDNA underwent a first 18-cycle PCR with the universal primers M1SS and BC2_uni_R. In the source study's methods: Normalization of each sample was performed by random selection of 1 million high-quality reads, each carrying a distinct molecular identifier. Reads sharing molecular identifiers were discarded rather than binned into consensus sequences. MiTCR, run with a Q25 quality threshold and the strictest error-elimination algorithm, handled CDR3 identification, clonotype clustering and error correction. Lower-bound total TCR beta diversity was estimated with a nonparametric unseen species model using Euler transformation. TCRdb reran the public reads through fastp at Q25 and MiXCR, keeping productive beta chains. Entries that share a CDR3 protein sequence are merged under the most common genes and DNA. TCRdb's processing, not the study's, gives the V and J calls here. The sample contains under 950,000 distinct CDR3 sequences, 22% of them found a single time. Of the sample, about 22% falls within the top ten clones.

The data derive from a study of blood T cells in healthy people across ages (dated by TCRdb to about 2015). For the wider study: Template switching captured roughly one uniquely barcoded TCR beta cDNA molecule per two T cells in model experiments. The study measured age-related changes in TCR beta repertoire diversity using deep sequencing normalized with unique cDNA molecular identifiers. Donors were grouped into four age groups: young (average roughly 16 years), middle-aged (around 39), aged (roughly 67) and long-lived (approximately 75). To avoid experimental bias, donors of different ages were spread randomly across the sequencing lanes. For two donors (one aged 18 to 29 and one aged 80 or older), the study analyzed two additional independent replicas of 1 million unique cDNA reads from the same blood draw.

The CDR3 runs 15 amino acids, cysteine and phenylalanine included. Kept here is only the CDR3 DNA, which spans 45 bases and is read in frame from base 1. CDR1 and CDR2, per the germline V gene, are ENHRY and SYGVKD. V sheds 2 bases and J sheds 2 bases, leaving 12 bases between their ends. Donors were 30 to 45 systemically healthy Caucasian individuals from Russia aged roughly 6 to 95 years. Each donor gave ten milliliters of peripheral blood, collected into EDTA-treated Vacutainer tubes. PBMCs were isolated by Ficoll-Paque density-gradient centrifugation, with at least 7 million obtained per sample. Trizol reagent was used to extract total RNA from PBMCs, with at least 6 micrograms per sample. For every donor, flow cytometry on a PBMC aliquot measured the percentage of naive CD45RAhigh/CD27high T cells. On the study overall, not on this receptor specifically: The percentage of naive T cells measured by flow cytometry correlated strongly with observed TCR beta diversity. Estimates of total diversity based on one million sequenced T cells were considered lower bounds and underestimates. Observed TCR beta diversity per million T cells fell roughly linearly with age, and a significant reduction was already apparent by age around 40. Compared with the aged group, the long-lived group had more naive CD4+ T cells, fewer expanded clones and increased TCR diversity, suggesting age selection. Because the CMV infection status of the donors was unknown, age-related changes in expanded clonotypes may potentially have been confounded. Conclusive comparison of naive and antigen-experienced compartments was prevented by the profiling of bulk unsorted PBMCs.

Sequenced material: blood. The rearranged segments are TRBV10-3 and TRBJ1-2; a weak D assignment points to TRBD1 (5 bases agree). The sequence derives from a man between 70 and 80 years old in good health. CDR3 region: CAISEPFGGNYGYTF. The nucleotides read TGTGCCATCAGTGAGCCCTTCGGGGGGAACTATGGCTACACCTTC.